These 6 T cell receptor beta chains came from one sample sequenced in a study of T cells in localized non-small cell lung cancer. Assay used: immunoSEQ multiplex PCR; TCRdb lists only in-frame clones, some missing. The sample records over 20,000 clones, around 90% being singletons. The source was peripheral blood mononuclear cells, collected before any cancer treatment. The receptors derive from a male donor older than 55 with stage II lung adenocarcinoma.

The rearrangement uses TRBV19 and TRBJ1-2; D ambiguous. With 6 bases removed from V and 0 bases from J, the gap between germline ends came to 17 bases. CDR3 length equals 16 residues. Germline V gene data show CDR1 as LNHDA and CDR2 as SQIVND (reference sequence). In DNA, the CDR3 is TGTGCCAGTAGCCGGTCTGCGTCTTGGTCTAACTATGGCTACACCTTC. Its protein is CASSRSASWSNYGYTF.

This chain links TRBV5-1 with TRBJ2-7; D is ambiguous. Germline lookup yields CDR1 SGHRS and CDR2 YFSETQ. The CDR3 is 15 amino acids. V gave up 0 bases and J gave up 6 bases, with 16 bases separating them. The CDR3 spells CASSLVTFPNSEQYF. In nucleotides, the CDR3 is TGCGCCAGCAGCTTGGTTACGTTCCCCAACAGCGAGCAGTACTTC.

The gene calls are TRBV5-1 and TRBJ2-3, with 12 bases lining up with TRBD1. The CDR3 is made up of 15 amino acids. Germline values: CDR1 SGHRS, CDR2 YFSETQ. The ends lost 2 bases at V and 5 bases at J; junction bases unmatched: 3. The CDR3 sequence: CASSLGTGGRDTQYF. CDR3 nucleotide sequence: TGCGCCAGCAGCTTAGGGACAGGGGGCAGAGATACGCAGTATTTT.

This rearrangement joins TRBV7-9 to TRBJ2-3; D is perhaps TRBD2 (7 bases). The CDR3 sequence is 16 residues long. With 5 bases removed from V and 7 bases from J, the gap between germline ends came to 22 bases. Germline V gene lookup returns CDR1 SEHNR and CDR2 FQNEAQ (reference sequence). CDR3 nucleotides: TGTGCCAGCAGCCACAGGGAGGGACTTTCCGGCTATACGCAGTATTTT. This sequence encodes CASSHREGLSGYTQYF.

The chain has TRBV10-1 and TRBJ2-2; 11 bases are a match to TRBD2. The length of the CDR3 is 16 residues. With V trimmed by 0 bases and J by 7 bases, 4 bases remained unmatched. Looked up from germline, CDR1 is WNHNN and CDR2 is SYGVQD (reference sequence). The CDR3 nucleotides are TGCGCCAGCAGTGAGTCACTAGCGGGAGCCGGCGGGGAGCTGTTTTTT. Translation gives CASSESLAGAGGELFF.

The chain carries TRBV11-2 and TRBJ2-3, with D hard to call. Germline CDR1 is SGHAT and CDR2 is FQNNGV. The CDR3 is 14 residues long. Trimming shortened V by 1 base and J by 6 bases, and 11 bases separated the two germline ends. The CDR3: CASSLVPGRDTQYF. The CDR3 DNA reads TGTGCCAGCAGCTTAGTTCCGGGTAGGGATACGCAGTATTTT. Complete variable domain (other parts from reference TRBV11-2 and TRBJ2-3): EAGVAQSPRYKIIEKRQSVAFWCNPISGHATLYWYQQILGQGPKLLIQFQNNGVVDDSQLPKDRFSAERLKGVDSTLKIQPAKLEDSAVYLCASSLVPGRDTQYFGPGTRLTVL.